This TCR beta chain was found in a study of OX40 agonist ivuxolimab in advanced cancers. Study-level background: Ivuxolimab was administered intravenously to patients at 0.01 to 10 mg/kg every 2 weeks. The study's findings and limits: Expanded peripheral T cell antigen specificity was not determined. On average, a greater number of expanded clones characterised CD8+ T cells relative to CD4+.

The method was immunoSEQ multiplex PCR; TCRdb's version includes in-frame clones alone and lacks a portion of them. The sample consists of approximately 100,000 clones, less than 95% of them appearing once. On this clone itself: What it binds is unknown.

The CDR3 spans 14 residues. From germline, CDR1 is MNHEY and CDR2 SVGAGI. Trimming took 2 bases from V and 6 from J, leaving 14 bases between them. The receptor's source is an adult with an advanced solid tumor such as melanoma, head and neck, liver or kidney cancer. The chain employs TRBV6-5 and TRBJ2-7; maybe TRBD1 (6 bases). The sample consisted of CD4+ or CD8+ T cells sorted from blood, taken in a trial of the OX40 agonist ivuxolimab. CDR3 DNA sequence: TGTGCCAGCAGTTACCCAGGGGAGAGGGGCGAGCAGTACTTC. Protein sequence: CASSYPGERGEQYF.